This T cell receptor (beta chain) was captured by sequencing in a study of T cells in Graves' hyperthyroidism and ophthalmopathy. Using RNA transcripts as the source, TCR beta CDR3 regions were amplified. The TCR CDR3 first-round RT-PCR relied on the HTBI primer set. From the multiplex PCR reads, TCRdb called clonotypes with MiXCR, one entry per CDR3 protein. The profile covers 130,000 to 150,000 distinct CDR3 sequences, with roughly 23% appearing a single time and about 67% taken by the ten largest. V was pared by 7 bases and J by 1 base, with 11 bases of the junction left unmatched. Germline V CDR1 and CDR2: MDHEN, SYDVKM. The CDR3 extends over 18 amino acids. This clonotype was detected ten times or more. Antigen unknown. Patients were aged 18 to 65, had disease duration under 2 months, and had newly diagnosed hyperthyroidism. Exclusion of a patient resulted from uncontrolled infection, other autoimmune disease, pregnancy or lactation. Diagnostic assessment was based on clinical symptoms, serum thyroxine and TRAb, thyroid ultrasound and orbital computed tomography.

General study results and limits: In the blood, most expanded thyroid clonotypes above 0.001 appeared as well.

Sequencing input: blood. J is TRBJ1-5 and V is TRBV28; 12 nucleotides match TRBD1. This clonotype was sampled from a woman between 50 and 59 years old with Graves' hyperthyroidism that later progressed to Graves' ophthalmopathy. CDR3 amino acids: CASKRGTGGGKSNQPQHF. The CDR3 region has the DNA TGTGCCAGCAAAAGAGGGACAGGGGGCGGTAAGAGCAATCAGCCCCAGCATTTT.